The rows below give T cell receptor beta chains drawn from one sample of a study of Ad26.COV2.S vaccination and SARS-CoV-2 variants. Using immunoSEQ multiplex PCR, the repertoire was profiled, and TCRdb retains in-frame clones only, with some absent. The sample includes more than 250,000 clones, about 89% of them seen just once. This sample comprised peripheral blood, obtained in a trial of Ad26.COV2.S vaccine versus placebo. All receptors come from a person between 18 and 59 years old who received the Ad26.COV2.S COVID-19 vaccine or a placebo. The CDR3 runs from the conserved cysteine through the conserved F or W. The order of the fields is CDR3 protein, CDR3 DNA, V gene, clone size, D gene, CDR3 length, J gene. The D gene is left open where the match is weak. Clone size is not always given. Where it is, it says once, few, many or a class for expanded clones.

CASSDKGDGYTF	TGTGCCAGCAGTGATAAGGGGGATGGCTACACCTTC	TRBV2	once	NA	12	TRBJ1-2
CAIRSDTDTQYF	TGTGCCATCCGTAGCGACACAGATACGCAGTATTTT	TRBV10-3	NA	NA	12	TRBJ2-3
CAAGRGQETQYF	TGTGCCGCCGGCCGGGGACAAGAGACCCAGTACTTC	TRBV6-5	NA	NA	12	TRBJ2-5
CASSRRVSDEQFF	TGTGCCAGCAGCCGACGAGTGAGCGATGAGCAGTTCTTC	TRBV5-4	NA	NA	13	TRBJ2-1
CASSLEAGGRGNQPQHF	TGTGCCAGCAGCTTGGAGGCAGGGGGCAGAGGCAATCAGCCCCAGCATTTT	TRBV5-7	NA	TRBD1	17	TRBJ1-5
CASSLGQDTQYF	TGCGCCAGCAGCCTCGGACAGGATACGCAGTATTTT	TRBV5-1	once	NA	12	TRBJ2-3
CASSGSGLGPHTF	TGTGCCAGCAGTGGGAGTGGCCTCGGGCCCCACACCTTC	TRBV2	NA	NA	13	TRBJ1-2
CASSLAGQRGTQYF	TGTGCCAGCAGTCTAGCGGGACAACGAGGTACGCAGTATTTT	TRBV27	NA	TRBD2	14	TRBJ2-3
CASKTSGGGSDTQYF	TGTGCCAGCAAAACTAGCGGGGGTGGTTCAGATACGCAGTATTTT	TRBV2	NA	TRBD2	15	TRBJ2-3
CSAPIGKKLFF	TGCAGTGCTCCCATCGGGAAAAAACTGTTTTTT	TRBV20-1	NA	NA	11	TRBJ1-4
CASSPGINSPLHF	TGTGCCAGCAGCCCTGGTATAAATTCACCCCTCCACTTT	TRBV7-8	NA	NA	13	TRBJ1-6
CASSLPSGRGGPEQFF	TGCGCCAGCAGCCTACCCTCGGGGCGGGGGGGCCCGGAGCAGTTCTTC	TRBV4-3	NA	TRBD2	16	TRBJ2-1
CASSQATGGLGEQYF	TGTGCCAGCAGCCAAGCTACGGGGGGGCTCGGCGAGCAGTACTTC	TRBV3-1/TRBV3-2	few	TRBD2	15	TRBJ2-7
CATSRTGTGIYEQYF	TGTGCCACCAGCAGGACCGGGACAGGGATTTACGAGCAGTACTTC	TRBV15	NA	TRBD1	15	TRBJ2-7
CASSPRTGRGDTEAFF	TGTGCCAGTAGCCCCCGGACAGGGCGGGGGGACACTGAAGCTTTCTTT	TRBV19	few	TRBD1	16	TRBJ1-1
CATSDRTSGELFF	TGTGCCACCAGTGACAGGACCTCAGGGGAGCTGTTTTTT	TRBV24-1	NA	NA	13	TRBJ2-2
CASSQGGQGFYEQYF	TGTGCCAGCAGCCAAGGAGGGCAGGGATTCTACGAGCAGTACTTC	TRBV14	NA	NA	15	TRBJ2-7
CASSYHEGAVPRSSTDTQYF	TGTGCCAGCAGTTATCATGAGGGGGCAGTACCTAGATCTAGCACAGATACGCAGTATTTT	TRBV6-2/TRBV6-3	NA	TRBD1	20	TRBJ2-3
CASMSGITTNEQFF	TGCGCCAGCATGTCGGGGATTACTACCAATGAGCAGTTCTTC	TRBV4-1	NA	NA	14	TRBJ2-1
CASSRQSGGTGDQETQYF	TGTGCCAGCAGCCGACAAAGTGGGGGGACAGGGGACCAAGAGACCCAGTACTTC	TRBV4-2	NA	TRBD1	18	TRBJ2-5
CASSLSNDEQFF	TGCGCCAGCAGCTTAAGTAACGATGAGCAGTTCTTC	TRBV5-1	NA	NA	12	TRBJ2-1
CASSYYSGVLQFF	TGTGCCAGCAGTTACTACTCTGGTGTACTGCAGTTCTTC	TRBV12-3/TRBV12-4	NA	NA	13	TRBJ2-1
CASSPQANYGYTF	TGTGCCAGCAGCCCTCAGGCCAACTATGGCTACACCTTC	TRBV7-2	NA	NA	13	TRBJ1-2
CASSQNIVGQSGGFPAYEQYF	TGCGCCAGCAGTCAAAATATCGTCGGCCAGAGTGGGGGCTTTCCGGCCTACGAGCAGTACTTC	TRBV23-1	NA	NA	21	TRBJ2-7
CASSSGQGYGYTF	TGTGCCAGCAGCTCAGGACAGGGCTATGGCTACACCTTC	TRBV11-2	once	TRBD1	13	TRBJ1-2
CASSLSQGGGVTGELFF	TGCGCCAGCAGCTTGAGTCAGGGCGGAGGGGTCACCGGGGAGCTGTTTTTT	TRBV5-1	NA	NA	17	TRBJ2-2
CASSQTPGGWEKLFF	TGTGCCAGCAGCCAGACGCCAGGGGGCTGGGAAAAACTGTTTTTT	TRBV3-1/TRBV3-2	NA	TRBD1	15	TRBJ1-4
CAISESRGASSYEQYF	TGTGCCATCAGTGAGTCCCGGGGGGCTAGCTCCTACGAGCAGTACTTC	TRBV10-3	NA	NA	16	TRBJ2-7
CATHSSRGGIEAFF	TGTGCCACCCACTCGTCGAGGGGTGGGATTGAAGCTTTCTTT	TRBV2	NA	NA	14	TRBJ1-1
CASSYSTGDRGTQYF	TGTGCCAGCAGTTACTCTACAGGGGACCGGGGGACCCAGTACTTC	TRBV6-5	NA	TRBD1	15	TRBJ2-5
CASSRDRGEAFF	TGTGCCAGCAGTCGTGACAGGGGGGAGGCTTTCTTT	TRBV11-3	NA	TRBD1	12	TRBJ1-1
CASSSGGGTEAFF	TGTGCCAGCAGTTCAGGGGGGGGCACTGAAGCTTTCTTT	TRBV27	NA	TRBD1	13	TRBJ1-1
CASSRRLSDTQYF	TGTGCCAGCAGCCGACGACTATCAGATACGCAGTATTTT	TRBV7-2	once	NA	13	TRBJ2-3
CASSLAETQYF	TGTGCCAGCAGTTTAGCTGAGACCCAGTACTTC	TRBV5-6	once	NA	11	TRBJ2-5
CASSLGRGPKGYTF	TGCGCCAGCAGCCTGGGAAGGGGGCCGAAAGGCTACACCTTC	TRBV5-1	NA	TRBD1	14	TRBJ1-2
CSVSGTGALNTEAFF	TGCAGCGTTTCCGGGACAGGGGCTTTGAACACTGAAGCTTTCTTT	TRBV29-1	NA	TRBD1	15	TRBJ1-1
CASKPSTDTQYF	TGTGCCAGCAAACCTAGCACAGATACGCAGTATTTT	TRBV6-5	NA	NA	12	TRBJ2-3
CATTATGTYGYTF	TGTGCCACCACCGCGACAGGGACCTATGGCTACACCTTC	TRBV19	NA	TRBD1	13	TRBJ1-2
CASSEVGDVAYEQYF	TGTGCCAGCAGTGAAGTTGGGGACGTAGCCTACGAGCAGTACTTC	TRBV6-1	NA	NA	15	TRBJ2-7
CASKQGVVVEHQPQHF	TGTGCCAGTAAACAGGGGGTAGTGGTGGAGCATCAGCCCCAGCATTTT	TRBV19	NA	TRBD1	16	TRBJ1-5
CASQDDPGGNTEAFF	TGCGCCAGCCAAGACGATCCCGGGGGGAACACTGAAGCTTTCTTT	TRBV5-1	NA	NA	15	TRBJ1-1
CATSRAAGGSGGYTF	TGTGCCACCAGCAGAGCGGCCGGGGGCTCGGGGGGCTACACCTTC	TRBV15	NA	NA	15	TRBJ1-2
CASERGQGREKLFF	TGTGCCAGCGAAAGGGGGCAGGGTAGGGAAAAACTGTTTTTT	TRBV3-1/TRBV3-2	NA	TRBD1	14	TRBJ1-4
CASSEGGTGNQPQHF	TGTGCCAGCAGTGAAGGAGGGACAGGTAATCAGCCCCAGCATTTT	TRBV2	NA	TRBD1	15	TRBJ1-5
CSVGPQETQYF	TGCAGCGTAGGACCGCAAGAGACCCAGTACTTC	TRBV29-1	NA	NA	11	TRBJ2-5
CASRGNLRPYEQYF	TGTGCCAGCAGGGGAAACCTTCGCCCCTACGAGCAGTACTTC	TRBV2	NA	NA	14	TRBJ2-7
CASSLVDEQYF	TGTGCCAGCAGCTTAGTAGACGAGCAGTACTTC	TRBV7-8	NA	NA	11	TRBJ2-7
CASSSRDYNSPLHF	TGTGCCAGCAGCTCCAGGGATTATAATTCACCCCTCCACTTT	TRBV13	NA	NA	14	TRBJ1-6
CASSLALLEETQYF	TGTGCCAGCAGCTTAGCGCTGCTGGAAGAGACCCAGTACTTC	TRBV7-9	NA	NA	14	TRBJ2-5
CASSQDLVGTDSYEQYF	TGTGCCAGCAGCCAAGATCTGGTAGGAACAGACTCCTACGAGCAGTACTTC	TRBV4-2	NA	NA	17	TRBJ2-7
CASSTRGGNQETQYF	TGTGCCAGCAGTACCCGGGGGGGGAACCAAGAGACCCAGTACTTC	TRBV6-5	once	TRBD2	15	TRBJ2-5
CASRQDRNYGYTF	TGTGCCAGCAGACAAGACAGGAACTATGGCTACACCTTC	TRBV12-3/TRBV12-4	NA	NA	13	TRBJ1-2
CASKGPAQTGYNEQFF	TGTGCCAGCAAGGGGCCGGCCCAAACGGGGTACAATGAGCAGTTCTTC	TRBV7-9	once	NA	16	TRBJ2-1
CASRPDRDPRNTIYF	TGCGCCAGCAGACCAGACAGGGACCCAAGAAACACCATATATTTT	TRBV4-1	few	TRBD1	15	TRBJ1-3
CASSPGGQGIYGYTF	TGTGCCAGCAGCCCTGGGGGACAGGGGATCTATGGCTACACCTTC	TRBV5-4	NA	TRBD1	15	TRBJ1-2
CASSERWGAEKLFF	TGTGCCAGCAGTGAAAGGTGGGGGGCAGAAAAACTGTTTTTT	TRBV2	NA	NA	14	TRBJ1-4
CASSVQANYGYTF	TGCGCCAGCAGCGTCCAAGCTAACTATGGCTACACCTTC	TRBV5-1	NA	NA	13	TRBJ1-2
CAWSGGGSSYNSPLHF	TGTGCCTGGAGTGGCGGCGGGAGCTCCTATAATTCACCCCTCCACTTT	TRBV30	NA	NA	16	TRBJ1-6
CASSQVPQVHRAFF	TGTGCCAGCAGCCAAGTCCCCCAGGTTCATCGAGCTTTCTTT	TRBV3-1/TRBV3-2	few	NA	14	TRBJ1-1
CASRDRGRSPLHF	TGTGCCAGCCGGGACAGGGGTAGATCACCCCTCCACTTT	TRBV5-6	NA	TRBD1	13	TRBJ1-6